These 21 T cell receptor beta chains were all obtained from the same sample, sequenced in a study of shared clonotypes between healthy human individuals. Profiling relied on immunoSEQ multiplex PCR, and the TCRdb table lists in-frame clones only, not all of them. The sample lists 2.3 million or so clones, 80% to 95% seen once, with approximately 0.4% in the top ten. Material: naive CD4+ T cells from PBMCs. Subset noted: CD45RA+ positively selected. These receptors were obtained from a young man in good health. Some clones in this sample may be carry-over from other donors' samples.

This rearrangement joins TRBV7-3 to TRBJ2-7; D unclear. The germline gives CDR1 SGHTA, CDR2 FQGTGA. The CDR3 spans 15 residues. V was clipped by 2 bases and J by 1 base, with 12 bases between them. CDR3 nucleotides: TGTGCCAGCAGCTTAGGACCCAAGGGTTCCTACGAGCAGTACTTC. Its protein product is CASSLGPKGSYEQYF.

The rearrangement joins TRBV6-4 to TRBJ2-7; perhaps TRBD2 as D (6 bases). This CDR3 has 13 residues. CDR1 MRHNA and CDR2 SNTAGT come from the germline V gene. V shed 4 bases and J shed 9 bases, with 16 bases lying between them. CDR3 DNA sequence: TGTGCCAGCAGTGTAGGTCCTAGCGATCGGCAGTACTTC. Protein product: CASSVGPSDRQYF.

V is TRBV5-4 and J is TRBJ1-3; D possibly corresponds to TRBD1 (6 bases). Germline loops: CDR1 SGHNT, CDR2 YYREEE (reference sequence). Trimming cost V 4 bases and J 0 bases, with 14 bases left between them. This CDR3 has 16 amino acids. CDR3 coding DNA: TGTGCCAGCAGCCAGACAGGCCCGCTCTCTGGAAACACCATATATTTT. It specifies CASSQTGPLSGNTIYF.

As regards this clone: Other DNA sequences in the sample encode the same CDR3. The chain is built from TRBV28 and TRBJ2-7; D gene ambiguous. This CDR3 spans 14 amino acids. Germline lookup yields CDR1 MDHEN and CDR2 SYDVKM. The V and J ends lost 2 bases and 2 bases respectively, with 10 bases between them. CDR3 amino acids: CASSLSRPTYEQYF. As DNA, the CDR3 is TGTGCCAGCAGTTTAAGCAGGCCTACCTACGAGCAGTACTTC.

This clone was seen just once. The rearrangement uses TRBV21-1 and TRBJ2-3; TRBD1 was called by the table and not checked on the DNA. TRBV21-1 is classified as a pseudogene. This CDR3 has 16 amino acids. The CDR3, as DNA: TGTGCCAGCAGCAGTATGACAGGGAAGGCGACAGATACGCAGTATTTT. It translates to CASSSMTGKATDTQYF.

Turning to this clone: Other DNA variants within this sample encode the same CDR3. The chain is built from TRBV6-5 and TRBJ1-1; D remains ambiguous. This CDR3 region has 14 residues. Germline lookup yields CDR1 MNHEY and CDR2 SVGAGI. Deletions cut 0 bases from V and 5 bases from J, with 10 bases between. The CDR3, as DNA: TGTGCCAGCAGTTACTCGCTTGGAAGTACTGAAGCTTTCTTT. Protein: CASSYSLGSTEAFF.

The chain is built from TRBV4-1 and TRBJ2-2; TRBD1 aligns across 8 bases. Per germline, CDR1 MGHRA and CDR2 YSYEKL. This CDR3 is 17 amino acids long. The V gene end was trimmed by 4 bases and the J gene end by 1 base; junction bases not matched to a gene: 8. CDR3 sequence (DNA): TGCGCCAGCAGCCCACACGCAGGGGGCAGGAACACCGGGGAGCTGTTTTTT. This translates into CASSPHAGGRNTGELFF.

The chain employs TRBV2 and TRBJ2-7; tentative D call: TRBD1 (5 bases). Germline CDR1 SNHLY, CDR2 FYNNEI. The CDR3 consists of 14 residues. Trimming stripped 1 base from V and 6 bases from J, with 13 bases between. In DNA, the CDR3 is TGTGCCAGCAGTGAAGTGGCCAGGGTCGGCGAGCAGTACTTC. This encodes CASSEVARVGEQYF. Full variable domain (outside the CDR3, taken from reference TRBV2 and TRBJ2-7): EPEVTQTPSHQVTQMGQEVILRCVPISNHLYFYWYRQILGQKVEFLVSFYNNEISEKSEIFDDQFSVERPDGSNFTLKIRSTKLEDSAMYFCASSEVARVGEQYFGPGTRLTVT.

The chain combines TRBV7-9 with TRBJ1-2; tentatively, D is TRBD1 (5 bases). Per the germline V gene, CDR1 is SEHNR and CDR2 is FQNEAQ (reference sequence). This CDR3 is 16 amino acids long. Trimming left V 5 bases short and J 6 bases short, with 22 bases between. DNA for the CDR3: TGTGCCAGCAGCGCCCCCAGCGGGGACCTAGGGGATGGCTACACCTTC. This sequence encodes CASSAPSGDLGDGYTF. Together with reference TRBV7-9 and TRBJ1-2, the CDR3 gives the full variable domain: DTGVSQNPRHKITKRGQNVTFRCDPISEHNRLYWYRQTLGQGPEFLTYFQNEAQLEKSRLLSDRFSAERPKGSFSTLEIQRTEQGDSAMYLCASSAPSGDLGDGYTFGSGTRLTVV.

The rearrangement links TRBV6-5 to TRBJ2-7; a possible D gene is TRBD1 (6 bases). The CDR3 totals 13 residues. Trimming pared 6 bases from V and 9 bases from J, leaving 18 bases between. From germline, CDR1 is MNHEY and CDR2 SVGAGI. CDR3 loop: CASSRQQTRGQYF. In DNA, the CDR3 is TGTGCCAGCAGCCGACAGCAAACCAGGGGGCAGTACTTC.

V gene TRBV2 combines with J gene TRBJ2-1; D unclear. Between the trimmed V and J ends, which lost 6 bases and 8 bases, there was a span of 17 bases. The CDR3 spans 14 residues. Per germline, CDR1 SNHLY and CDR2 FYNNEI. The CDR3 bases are TGTGCCAGCAGGGTGAGACCCTCTGGCCATGAGCAGTTCTTC. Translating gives CASRVRPSGHEQFF. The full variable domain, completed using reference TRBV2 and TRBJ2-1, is EPEVTQTPSHQVTQMGQEVILRCVPISNHLYFYWYRQILGQKVEFLVSFYNNEISEKSEIFDDQFSVERPDGSNFTLKIRSTKLEDSAMYFCASRVRPSGHEQFFGPGTRLTVL.

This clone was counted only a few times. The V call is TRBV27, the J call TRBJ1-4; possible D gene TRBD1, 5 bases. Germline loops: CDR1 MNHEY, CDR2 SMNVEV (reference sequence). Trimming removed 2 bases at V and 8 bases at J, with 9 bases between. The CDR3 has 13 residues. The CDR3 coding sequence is TGTGCCAGCAGTTTAGCAGGGAGGGAAAAACTGTTTTTT. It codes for CASSLAGREKLFF. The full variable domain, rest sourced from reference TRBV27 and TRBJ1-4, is EAQVTQNPRYLITVTGKKLTVTCSQNMNHEYMSWYRQDPGLGLRQIYYSMNVEVTDKGDVPEGYKVSRKEKRNFPLILESPSPNQTSLYFCASSLAGREKLFFGSGTQLSVL.

CDR3 DNA: TGTGCCAGTAGTATCGCTGCCACTAAAAATGAAAAACTGTTTTTT. Its protein product is CASSIAATKNEKLFF. The chain combines TRBV19 with TRBJ1-4; D ambiguous. The CDR3 sequence is 15 residues long. Germline V gene lookup returns CDR1 LNHDA and CDR2 SQIVND (reference sequence). V dropped 3 bases and J dropped 5 bases, with 13 bases sitting between them.

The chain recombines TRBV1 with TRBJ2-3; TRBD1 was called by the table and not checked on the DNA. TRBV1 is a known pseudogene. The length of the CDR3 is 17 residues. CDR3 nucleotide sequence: TGCACCAGCAGCCAAGAGTCCCAGGCAGTAAGCACAGATACGCAGTATTTT. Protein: CTSSQESQAVSTDTQYF.

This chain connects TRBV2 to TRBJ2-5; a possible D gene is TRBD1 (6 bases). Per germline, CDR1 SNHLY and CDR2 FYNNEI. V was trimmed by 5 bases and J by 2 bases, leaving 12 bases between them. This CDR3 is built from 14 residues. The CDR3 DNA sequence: TGTGCCAGCAGTCGACAGGACCTGCAAGAGACCCAGTACTTC. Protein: CASSRQDLQETQYF.

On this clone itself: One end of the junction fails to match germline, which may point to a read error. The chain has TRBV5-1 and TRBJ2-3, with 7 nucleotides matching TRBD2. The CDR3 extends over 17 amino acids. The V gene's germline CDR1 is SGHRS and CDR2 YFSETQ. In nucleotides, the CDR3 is TGCGCCAGCAGTTTGGGAGTAGGCGGGAGTTTTACGGATACGCAGTATTTT. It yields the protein CASSLGVGGSFTDTQYF.

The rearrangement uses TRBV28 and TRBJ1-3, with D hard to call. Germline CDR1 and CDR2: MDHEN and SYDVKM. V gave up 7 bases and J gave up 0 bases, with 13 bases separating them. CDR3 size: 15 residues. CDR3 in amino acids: CASNSRTNSGNTIYF. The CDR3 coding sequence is TGTGCCAGCAATTCGCGGACCAACTCTGGAAACACCATATATTTT.

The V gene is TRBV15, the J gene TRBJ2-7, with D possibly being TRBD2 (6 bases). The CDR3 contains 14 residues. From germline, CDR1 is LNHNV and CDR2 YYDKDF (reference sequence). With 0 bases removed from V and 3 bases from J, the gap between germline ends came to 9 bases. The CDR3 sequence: CATSREAGIYEQYF. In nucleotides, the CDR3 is TGTGCCACCAGCAGAGAGGCGGGAATCTACGAGCAGTACTTC.

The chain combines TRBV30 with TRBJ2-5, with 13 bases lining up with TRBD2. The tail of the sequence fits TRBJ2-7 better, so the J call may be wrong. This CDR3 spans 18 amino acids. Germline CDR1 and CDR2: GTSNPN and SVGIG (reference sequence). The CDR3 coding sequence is TGTGCCTGGACCTACAAGTTGGGACTAGCGGGACTTTCCTACGAGCAGTACTTC. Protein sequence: CAWTYKLGLAGLSYEQYF.

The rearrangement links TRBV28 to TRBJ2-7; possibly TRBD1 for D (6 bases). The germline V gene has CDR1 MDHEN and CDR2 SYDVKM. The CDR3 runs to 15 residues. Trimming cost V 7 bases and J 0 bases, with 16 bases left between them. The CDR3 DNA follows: TGTGCCAGCACCGCTCCGGGACACACCTCCTACGAGCAGTACTTC. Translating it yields CASTAPGHTSYEQYF.

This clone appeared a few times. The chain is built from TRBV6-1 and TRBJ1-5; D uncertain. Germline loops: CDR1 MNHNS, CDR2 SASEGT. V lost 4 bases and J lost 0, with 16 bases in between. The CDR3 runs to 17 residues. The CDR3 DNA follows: TGTGCCAGCAGTGCAGTAGGTCGACTCGATAGCAATCAGCCCCAGCATTTT. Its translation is CASSAVGRLDSNQPQHF.